The 2 T cell receptor beta chains below were found in one sample sequenced in a study of T cells in Graves' hyperthyroidism and ophthalmopathy. TCR beta CDR3 regions were amplified from RNA transcripts. HTBI primers were the set used in a first-round RT-PCR of the TCR CDR3. In TCRdb, the multiplex PCR reads were re-called with MiXCR into one record per CDR3 protein. The sample lists some 350,000 distinct CDR3 sequences, 15% occurring once. Sequenced material: blood. The receptors were gathered from a woman aged 60-75 years with Graves' ophthalmopathy.

This clonotype showed up just a few times. The rearrangement joins TRBV29-1 to TRBJ2-5; D is ambiguous. CDR3 length: 12 residues. Deletions cut 4 bases from V and 0 bases from J, with 6 bases between. Germline V CDR1 and CDR2: SQVTM, ANQGSEA. The CDR3 DNA reads TGCAGCGTTGCAGGCAACCAAGAGACCCAGTACTTC. This encodes CSVAGNQETQYF.

The rearrangement joins TRBV12-3 or TRBV12-4 to TRBJ2-2; D ambiguous. The CDR3 is made up of 14 amino acids. Trimming left V 3 bases short and J 5 bases short, with 10 bases between. CDR3 amino acids: CASSFTDSTGELFF. The CDR3 DNA is TGTGCCAGCAGTTTTACAGATTCGACCGGGGAGCTGTTTTTT.